The 20 T cell receptor beta chains given below trace back to one sample, sequenced in a study of cytomegalovirus exposure and HLA in healthy donors. Use of 60 Vbeta and 13 Jbeta primers characterized the PCR. Assay: immunoSEQ multiplex PCR; the TCRdb copy retains only in-frame clones and omits some. The sample lists about 170,000 clones, roughly 80% seen once, with roughly 1.9% in the top ten. Material: PBMCs. The source of these receptors is a female donor in good health and CMV-seronegative.

The CDR3 nucleotides are TGTGCCAGCAGCTTAGTACGGGGGGCTGGGAACACCGGGGAGCTGTTTTTT. Translated: CASSLVRGAGNTGELFF. The genes are TRBV7-6 and TRBJ2-2; tentative D call: TRBD2 (7 bases). The CDR3 has 17 residues. Trimming shortened V by 1 base and J by 1 base, and 13 bases separated the two germline ends. CDR1 is SGHVS and CDR2 is FNYEAQ in the germline V gene.

The J gene is TRBJ1-5, the V gene TRBV18, with TRBD1 matching over 7 bases. J gave up 6 bases and V 1 base, and 3 bases lay outside the gene matches. CDR1 and CDR2 from the germline V gene are KGHSH and LQKENI. This CDR3 has 14 amino acids. The CDR3 reads CASSPRQGVQPQHF. CDR3 DNA sequence: TGTGCCAGCTCACCACGGCAGGGGGTTCAGCCCCAGCATTTT.

The chain joins TRBV11-1 to TRBJ2-7; 7 positions agree with TRBD1. The CDR3 is made up of 14 amino acids. CDR1 and CDR2 from the germline V gene are SGHAT and FQDESV (reference sequence). V was pared by 4 bases and J by 3 bases, with 6 bases of the junction left unmatched. This CDR3 is CASSSNRGRYEQYF. The CDR3 nucleotides are TGTGCCAGCAGCTCAAACAGGGGCCGCTACGAGCAGTACTTC. Full variable domain (rest looked up from reference TRBV11-1 and TRBJ2-7): EAEVAQSPRYKITEKSQAVAFWCDPISGHATLYWYRQILGQGPELLVQFQDESVVDDSQLPKDRFSAERLKGVDSTLKIQPAELGDSAMYLCASSSNRGRYEQYFGPGTRLTVT.

This clone appeared a few times. CDR3 amino acids: CASSPTGGGETQYF. The DNA of the CDR3 is TGTGCCAGCAGCCCCACAGGGGGCGGGGAGACCCAGTACTTC. The gene calls are TRBV7-2 and TRBJ2-5, with 9 bases matching TRBD1. V trimming: 5 bases; J trimming: 5 bases; junction bases outside the gene matches: 6. CDR1 is SGHTA and CDR2 is FQGNSA in the germline V gene. The CDR3 covers 14 residues. The full variable domain, rest sourced from reference TRBV7-2 and TRBJ2-5, is GAGVSQSPSNKVTEKGKDVELRCDPISGHTALYWYRQSLGQGLEFLIYFQGNSAPDKSGLPSDRFSAERTGGSVSTLTIQRTQQEDSAVYLCASSPTGGGETQYFGPGTRLLVL.

This chain links TRBV5-1 with TRBJ1-2; D is unresolved. The germline V gene has CDR1 SGHRS and CDR2 YFSETQ. V was pared by 1 base and J by 4 bases, with 11 bases between. There are 14 residues in the CDR3. CDR3 protein: CASSLSGVLYGYTF. The CDR3 DNA reads as TGCGCCAGCAGCTTGAGCGGGGTCCTCTATGGCTACACCTTC.

This sequence joins TRBV29-1 and TRBJ1-1; perhaps TRBD1 as D (5 bases). V was trimmed by 6 bases and J by 3 bases, leaving 14 bases between them. This CDR3 has 13 residues. Germline assignment: CDR1 SQVTM and CDR2 ANQGSEA. CDR3 bases: TGCAGCGTAGGCGCAGGGCGGTACACTGAAGCTTTCTTT. The encoded protein is CSVGAGRYTEAFF.

The V call is TRBV2, the J call TRBJ2-7; D might be TRBD2 (6 bases). This CDR3 has 14 residues. Trimming pared 6 bases from V and 2 bases from J, leaving 14 bases between. Germline CDR1 and CDR2: SNHLY and FYNNEI. The CDR3 protein is CASRIAALTYEQYF. The CDR3 coding sequence is TGTGCCAGCAGGATAGCGGCTTTGACCTACGAGCAGTACTTC.

The V and J genes are TRBV28 and TRBJ1-2, with D maybe TRBD1 (6 bases). The CDR3 runs to 14 residues. Trimming shortened V by 4 bases and J by 0 bases, and 9 bases separated the two germline ends. CDR1 and CDR2 (germline): MDHEN, SYDVKM. The CDR3 protein is CASSWGRANYGYTF. The CDR3 DNA is TGTGCCAGCAGTTGGGGGCGAGCTAACTATGGCTACACCTTC.

This chain joins TRBV4-1 and TRBJ1-5; 10 bases match TRBD1. This CDR3 has 15 residues. Germline lookup yields CDR1 MGHRA and CDR2 YSYEKL. V lost 4 bases, J lost 5 bases, and 5 bases stayed unmatched. The CDR3 region is CASSRSGTGDQPQHF. In DNA, the CDR3 is TGCGCCAGCAGCCGATCCGGGACAGGGGATCAGCCCCAGCATTTT.

This rearrangement joins TRBV5-4 to TRBJ1-6; 7 bases fit TRBD1. With 4 bases clipped from V and 6 bases from J, the junction kept 4 bases outside the gene matches. CDR1 is SGHNT and CDR2 is YYREEE in the germline V gene (reference sequence). This CDR3 is 14 amino acids long. CDR3 DNA: TGTGCCAGCAGCCCTGGACAGGTTAATTCACCCCTCCACTTT. It codes for CASSPGQVNSPLHF.

The V call is TRBV2, the J call TRBJ2-7; D is possibly TRBD1 (6 bases). The CDR3 covers 13 residues. The V gene lost 2 bases and the J gene lost 5 bases, with 10 bases spanning the gap. CDR1 is SNHLY and CDR2 is FYNNEI in the germline V gene. In nucleotides, the CDR3 is TGTGCCAGCAGTGAAAACAGGGTAAACGAGCAGTACTTC. Translating gives CASSENRVNEQYF.

J is TRBJ2-5 and V is TRBV30; maybe TRBD1 (6 bases). This CDR3 contains 14 residues. Trimming took off 0 bases at V and 4 bases at J, with 12 bases between the two ends. Looked up from germline, CDR1 is GTSNPN and CDR2 is SVGIG (reference sequence). For the CDR3, the DNA is TGTGCCTGGAGTGTATTAGTAGGGGGAGAGACCCAGTACTTC. It encodes CAWSVLVGGETQYF.

CDR3 protein: CASSVRGNTEAFF. CDR3 coding DNA: TGTGCCAGCAGCGTGCGGGGGAACACTGAAGCTTTCTTT. The chain couples TRBV5-4 to TRBJ1-1; D not certain. CDR1 SGHNT and CDR2 YYREEE come from the germline V gene (reference sequence). The CDR3 sequence is 13 residues long. Trimming removed 4 bases at V and 1 base at J, with 8 bases between.

The chain is built from TRBV27 and TRBJ2-1; 7 bases align to TRBD1. J was trimmed by 6 bases and V by 7 bases; bases with no gene match: 21. From germline, CDR1 is MNHEY and CDR2 SMNVEV (reference sequence). This CDR3 comprises 18 residues. CDR3 amino acids: CASTLRSFITGVSNEQFF. The CDR3, as DNA: TGTGCCAGCACTCTAAGGTCGTTTATTACAGGGGTGAGCAATGAGCAGTTCTTC.

This chain joins TRBV7-2 and TRBJ1-6, with 8 bases that match TRBD1. This CDR3 contains 15 residues. Looked up from germline, CDR1 is SGHTA and CDR2 is FQGNSA. The junction had 12 bases not matched to a gene; V was cut back by 7 bases and J by 10 bases. The CDR3 reads CASTSYGQGLSPLHF. CDR3 DNA: TGTGCCAGCACCTCATACGGACAGGGATTGTCACCCCTCCACTTT.

The V and J genes are TRBV6-1 and TRBJ1-5; D is perhaps TRBD1 (5 bases). The CDR3 has 15 residues. Germline-derived CDR1 and CDR2 are MNHNS and SASEGT. The V end was cut by 3 bases, the J end by 0 bases, with 9 bases between. CDR3 sequence (DNA): TGTGCCAGCAGTGAGACAGTCATTAGCAATCAGCCCCAGCATTTT. It is translated as CASSETVISNQPQHF.

The chain couples TRBV10-3 to TRBJ2-3, with D perhaps TRBD2 (5 bases). The V end was cut by 7 bases, the J end by 3 bases, with 14 bases between. The CDR3 is 14 amino acids. Germline V CDR1 and CDR2: ENHRY, SYGVKD. The CDR3 spells CAINPGMRTDTQYF. CDR3 DNA: TGTGCCATCAATCCGGGAATGCGTACAGATACGCAGTATTTT.

V gene TRBV5-1 combines with J gene TRBJ2-3, with 12 bases aligning to TRBD1. The germline gives CDR1 SGHRS, CDR2 YFSETQ. CDR3 length equals 15 residues. After removal of 4 bases from V and 9 bases from J, the junction contained 9 bases not matched to a gene. The chain's CDR3 is CASSPSGQGAQTQYF. The CDR3 bases are TGCGCCAGCAGCCCATCGGGACAGGGGGCGCAGACGCAGTATTTT.

This rearrangement joins TRBV5-1 to TRBJ2-3, with D tentatively TRBD2 (6 bases). The CDR3 length is 16 residues. Germline V gene lookup returns CDR1 SGHRS and CDR2 YFSETQ. Trimming shortened V by 4 bases and J by 0 bases, and 15 bases separated the two germline ends. This CDR3 reads CASSPPMDYSTDTQYF. In nucleotides, the CDR3 is TGCGCCAGCAGCCCGCCAATGGACTACAGCACAGATACGCAGTATTTT. Combining the CDR3 with reference TRBV5-1 and TRBJ2-3 gives the whole variable domain KAGVTQTPRYLIKTRGQQVTLSCSPISGHRSVSWYQQTPGQGLQFLFEYFSETQRNKGNFPGRFSGRQFSNSRSEMNVSTLELGDSALYLCASSPPMDYSTDTQYFGPGTRLTVL.

The V gene is TRBV5-1, the J gene TRBJ1-1, with 9 bases identical to TRBD1. The germline V gene has CDR1 SGHRS and CDR2 YFSETQ. J gave up 5 bases and V 0 bases, and 2 bases lay outside the gene matches. This CDR3 region has 14 residues. The CDR3 bases are TGCGCCAGCAGCTTGGAGGGGACAGGGACTGAAGCTTTCTTT. Translation: CASSLEGTGTEAFF. Full variable domain (outside the CDR3, taken from reference TRBV5-1 and TRBJ1-1): KAGVTQTPRYLIKTRGQQVTLSCSPISGHRSVSWYQQTPGQGLQFLFEYFSETQRNKGNFPGRFSGRQFSNSRSEMNVSTLELGDSALYLCASSLEGTGTEAFFGQGTRLTVV.